These 18 T cell receptor beta chains were sequenced from one sample in a study of blood T cell repertoires in COVID-19. Measured with immunoSEQ multiplex PCR; TCRdb has only the in-frame clones, and not every one. The sample contains around 73,000 clones, approximately 77% of which appear only once. The specimen was peripheral blood. The receptor source for this set is a man between 65 and 79 years old with COVID-19, enrolled during active disease.

This clone was recorded only once. This chain links TRBV27 with TRBJ1-1; D remains ambiguous. V was shortened by 0 bases and J by 5 bases, with 13 bases between the two germline ends. Germline V gene lookup returns CDR1 MNHEY and CDR2 SMNVEV (reference sequence). This CDR3 spans 15 amino acids. The CDR3 DNA reads as TGTGCCAGCAGTTTATCTGAAACTCATGTGACTGAAGCTTTCTTT. Translation: CASSLSETHVTEAFF.

The chain employs TRBV6-5 and TRBJ2-7, with D perhaps TRBD2 (6 bases). V gave up 1 base and J gave up 1 base, with 11 bases separating them. Germline V gene lookup returns CDR1 MNHEY and CDR2 SVGAGI. The CDR3 totals 15 residues. The CDR3 DNA reads TGTGCCAGCAGTTACTTGGCAGGGAGGTCCTACGAGCAGTACTTC. Translated, it gives CASSYLAGRSYEQYF.

This chain links TRBV4-2 with TRBJ2-7; D gene unclear. Germline V lookup: CDR1 LGHNA, CDR2 YNFKEQ. The V end was cut by 2 bases, the J end by 3 bases, with 11 bases between. The CDR3 extends over 14 amino acids. In DNA form, the CDR3 reads TGTGCCAGCAGCCAATCAGCCCCAGGCTACGAGCAGTACTTC. Translating gives CASSQSAPGYEQYF.

This clone was counted between two and nine times. The V and J genes are TRBV5-1 and TRBJ1-1; 8 bases align to TRBD1. After removal of 4 bases from V and 11 bases from J, the junction contained 13 bases not matched to a gene. This CDR3 spans 14 amino acids. Germline values: CDR1 SGHRS, CDR2 YFSETQ. CDR3 DNA: TGCGCCAGCAGCGTGACAGGGGACTCGACCTGGGCTTTCTTT. Translating it yields CASSVTGDSTWAFF. The full variable domain, completed using reference TRBV5-1 and TRBJ1-1, is KAGVTQTPRYLIKTRGQQVTLSCSPISGHRSVSWYQQTPGQGLQFLFEYFSETQRNKGNFPGRFSGRQFSNSRSEMNVSTLELGDSALYLCASSVTGDSTWAFFGQGTRLTVV.

This rearrangement joins TRBV6-6 to TRBJ1-5; D gene uncertain. Trimming removed 3 bases from V and 5 bases from J, with 14 bases in between. CDR3 size: 15 residues. Germline-derived CDR1 and CDR2 are MNHNY and SVGAGI (reference sequence). CDR3 loop: CASSYRAPGYQPQHF. The CDR3 DNA reads TGTGCCAGCAGTTATCGGGCACCGGGGTATCAGCCCCAGCATTTT.

This clone was seen a single time. V is TRBV19 and J is TRBJ2-1; D possibly corresponds to TRBD1 (6 bases). The CDR3 is 13 amino acids. With 7 bases removed from V and 9 bases from J, the gap between germline ends came to 16 bases. Germline CDR1 and CDR2: LNHDA and SQIVND (reference sequence). CDR3 DNA: TGTGCCAGTACCCCACTGGGGGCGATTGAGCAGTTCTTC. It specifies CASTPLGAIEQFF.

Comments on this clone: The identical CDR3 is also encoded by other nucleotide sequences in the sample. J is TRBJ1-1 and V is TRBV18; D is perhaps TRBD1 (6 bases). There are 14 residues in the CDR3. V was cut by 6 bases and J by 0 bases, with 11 bases left in between. The V gene's germline CDR1 is KGHSH and CDR2 LQKENI. CDR3 amino acids: CASSPGQLNTEAFF. Written as DNA, the CDR3 is TGTGCCAGCTCCCCCGGACAGCTGAACACTGAAGCTTTCTTT.

The rearrangement uses TRBV9 and TRBJ2-7; a possible D gene is TRBD2 (5 bases). Trimming cost V 0 bases and J 0 bases, with 7 bases left between them. The CDR3 is made up of 14 amino acids. CDR1 SGDLS and CDR2 YYNGEE come from the germline V gene. The CDR3: CASSVGTYSYEQYF. The CDR3 DNA is TGTGCCAGCAGCGTAGGGACTTACTCCTACGAGCAGTACTTC.

This sequence joins TRBV3-1 (or the pseudogene TRBV3-2) and TRBJ2-4; 14 bases agree with TRBD2. This CDR3 is 19 amino acids long. Losses at the gene ends were 5 bases for V and 3 bases for J; bases not matched to a gene: 12. Looked up from germline, CDR1 is LGHDT and CDR2 is YNNKEL (reference sequence). The CDR3, as DNA: TGTGCCAGCAGCTCCCAGACTAGCGGGAGGGCCGATGGCAAAAACATTCAGTACTTC. Translated: CASSSQTSGRADGKNIQYF.

The V call is TRBV9, the J call TRBJ2-3; D might be TRBD2 (5 bases). Per germline, CDR1 SGDLS and CDR2 YYNGEE. The V end lost 0 bases, the J end lost 1 base, and 6 bases lay between the germline ends. This CDR3 has 14 residues. CDR3 region: CASSVDSGTDTQYF. In nucleotides, the CDR3 is TGTGCCAGCAGCGTAGATAGCGGCACAGATACGCAGTATTTT. Based on the CDR3 plus reference TRBV9 and TRBJ2-3, the full variable domain is DSGVTQTPKHLITATGQRVTLRCSPRSGDLSVYWYQQSLDQGLQFLIQYYNGEERAKGNILERFSAQQFPDLHSELNLSSLELGDSALYFCASSVDSGTDTQYFGPGTRLTVL.

Regarding this clone: A much bigger clone sits one base away, suggesting this may be a read error. Different DNA sequences within this sample yield the same CDR3. The V and J genes are TRBV28 and TRBJ2-1; maybe TRBD2 (5 bases). CDR3 length: 16 residues. The germline CDR1 and CDR2 sequences are MDHEN and SYDVKM. The CDR3 region is CASRALNTGMYNEQFF. The CDR3 DNA is TGTGCCAGCAGGGCCCTGAATACCGGGATGTACAATGAGCAATTCTTC.

The J gene is TRBJ2-5, the V gene TRBV18, with D maybe TRBD2 (6 bases). Germline CDR1 reads KGHSH; CDR2 reads LQKENI. The CDR3 length is 15 residues. The ends were cut back, 3 bases at V and 5 bases at J, with 16 bases in the middle. Here the CDR3 DNA reads TGTGCCAGCTCACCTACTTCGGGAGATTCGGAGACCCAGTACTTC. Translated: CASSPTSGDSETQYF.

The chain couples TRBV25-1 to TRBJ1-5; 7 nucleotides match TRBD1. Trimming removed 3 bases from V and 3 bases from J; junction bases left unmatched: 5. The germline V gene encodes CDR1 MGHDK and CDR2 SYGVNS. The CDR3 loop spans 15 amino acids. As DNA, the CDR3 is TGTGCCAGCAGTGAGGGACAGTGGGTCAATCAGCCCCAGCATTTT. It specifies CASSEGQWVNQPQHF.

This chain uses TRBV28 with TRBJ1-2, with TRBD1 as a possible D gene (5 bases). Trimming pared 4 bases from V and 7 bases from J, leaving 7 bases between. The CDR3 totals 11 residues. Germline V CDR1 and CDR2: MDHEN, SYDVKM. For the CDR3, the DNA is TGTGCCAGCAGTTGGAGGGGTGGCTACACCTTC. As protein: CASSWRGGYTF.

This clone was observed once. A junction end diverges from the germline sequence, so it may reflect a read error. The chain uses TRBV6-5 and TRBJ1-2; 8 bases are a match to TRBD1. There are 12 residues in the CDR3. Germline assignment: CDR1 MNHEY and CDR2 SVGAGI. CDR3 residues: CASSHPDREEDF. The CDR3 nucleotides read TGTGCCAGCAGTCACCCGGACAGGGAAGAAGACTTC.

This clone was counted a few times. The chain is built from TRBV10-3 and TRBJ2-7, with 10 bases matching TRBD1. In germline, CDR1 is ENHRY, CDR2 SYGVKD. The length of the CDR3 is 15 residues. Trimming removed 2 bases from V and 6 bases from J; junction bases left unmatched: 7. CDR3 DNA: TGTGCCATCAGTGAGGGCGGGACAGGGGTCTCCGAGCAGTACTTC. Residues: CAISEGGTGVSEQYF.

V is TRBV28 and J is TRBJ1-2; D ambiguous. The CDR3 extends over 16 amino acids. CDR1 is MDHEN and CDR2 is SYDVKM in the germline V gene. Trimming took off 5 bases at V and 8 bases at J, with 24 bases between the two ends. CDR3 nucleotide sequence: TGTGCCAGCAGTCCCCTAGGAAGGGAGTTGTTCTACGGCTACACCTTC. Translating gives CASSPLGRELFYGYTF.

This rearrangement joins TRBV28 to TRBJ1-5, with D uncertain. The length of the CDR3 is 12 residues. The germline V and J ends were trimmed by 7 bases and 3 bases, with 7 bases remaining between them. Looked up from germline, CDR1 is MDHEN and CDR2 is SYDVKM. In DNA, the CDR3 is TGTGCCAGCACTCAACTCAATCAGCCCCAGCATTTT. It yields the protein CASTQLNQPQHF.